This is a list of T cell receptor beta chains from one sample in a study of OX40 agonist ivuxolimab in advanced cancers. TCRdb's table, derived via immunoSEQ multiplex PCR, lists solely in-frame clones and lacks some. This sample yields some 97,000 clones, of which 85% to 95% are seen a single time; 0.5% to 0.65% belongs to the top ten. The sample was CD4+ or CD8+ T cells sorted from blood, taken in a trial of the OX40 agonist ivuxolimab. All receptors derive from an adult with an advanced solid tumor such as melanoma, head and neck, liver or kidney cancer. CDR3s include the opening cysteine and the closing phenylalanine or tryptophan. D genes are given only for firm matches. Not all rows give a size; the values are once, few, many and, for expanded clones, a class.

DNA: TGTGCCAGCAGCCCCCGCGGGCCAGATACGCAGTATTTT
CDR3: CASSPRGPDTQYF
D: -
V: TRBV7-9
size: -
J: TRBJ2-3

DNA: TGTGCCAGTAGTACATTGAGGCAGGGTGGCAATCAGCCCCAGCATTTT
CDR3: CASSTLRQGGNQPQHF
D: -
V: TRBV19
size: -
J: TRBJ1-5

DNA: TGTGCCAGCAGCCTGGGGGGGAGCGCCTACAATGAGCAGTTCTTC
CDR3: CASSLGGSAYNEQFF
D: TRBD2
V: TRBV7-8
size: -
J: TRBJ2-1

DNA: TGTGCCAGCAGCTTGGTCGACAGTGGAGCTAACTATGGCTACACCTTC
CDR3: CASSLVDSGANYGYTF
D: -
V: TRBV5-8
size: -
J: TRBJ1-2

DNA: TGTGCCAGCAGTTTCAGACAGGGGGCAGGTCAGCCCCAGCATTTT
CDR3: CASSFRQGAGQPQHF
D: TRBD1
V: TRBV27
size: -
J: TRBJ1-5

DNA: TGTGCCAGCAGCTTGAGGTCTAGCGGAGGGGCCGAGCAGTACTTC
CDR3: CASSLRSSGGAEQYF
D: TRBD2
V: TRBV5-4
size: few
J: TRBJ2-7

DNA: TGCGCCAGCAGCGTCGGACAGGGGGAAGATACGCAGTATTTT
CDR3: CASSVGQGEDTQYF
D: TRBD1
V: TRBV5-1
size: -
J: TRBJ2-3

DNA: TGTGCCAGCTCACCTGGAGAACGTAACTATGGCTACACCTTC
CDR3: CASSPGERNYGYTF
D: -
V: TRBV18
size: -
J: TRBJ1-2

DNA: TGCGCCAGCAGCCAAGAGCTTTGGGGGGGCAGGCAGCCCCAGCATTTT
CDR3: CASSQELWGGRQPQHF
D: -
V: TRBV4-1
size: -
J: TRBJ1-5

DNA: TGTGCCAGCAGCCCTCCGACAGGCGTCTATGGCTACACCTTC
CDR3: CASSPPTGVYGYTF
D: -
V: TRBV28
size: once
J: TRBJ1-2

DNA: TGTGCCAGCAGTCCGCCCGGGGACAGGGCTTACGAGCAGTACTTC
CDR3: CASSPPGDRAYEQYF
D: TRBD1
V: TRBV28
size: -
J: TRBJ2-7

DNA: TGCAGTGCTAAAACCCATACGCAGTATTTT
CDR3: CSAKTHTQYF
D: -
V: TRBV20-1
size: few
J: TRBJ2-3

DNA: TGTGCCAGCAGCCTCCGAGAGGAGACCCAGTACTTC
CDR3: CASSLREETQYF
D: -
V: TRBV7-9
size: -
J: TRBJ2-5

DNA: TGTGCCAGCAGCCTCCCCCCTGGGACAGGGGTGGGTGAGCAGTTCTTC
CDR3: CASSLPPGTGVGEQFF
D: TRBD1
V: TRBV7-6
size: -
J: TRBJ2-1

DNA: TGTGCCAGCAGAGGACTAGCGGGAAAACTCTACGAGCAGTACTTC
CDR3: CASRGLAGKLYEQYF
D: TRBD2
V: TRBV27
size: -
J: TRBJ2-7

DNA: TGTGCCAGCAGTTTATCTAGTAGCTCGGCCTTCAGGACCCAGTACTTC
CDR3: CASSLSSSSAFRTQYF
D: -
V: TRBV27
size: -
J: TRBJ2-5

DNA: TGTGCCTCGAACAGGGACAATCAGCCCCAGCATTTT
CDR3: CASNRDNQPQHF
D: -
V: TRBV28
size: -
J: TRBJ1-5

DNA: TGCGCCAGCAGCTTGGCTCCAGGGGCGTCCTACGAGCAGTACTTC
CDR3: CASSLAPGASYEQYF
D: -
V: TRBV5-1
size: -
J: TRBJ2-7

DNA: TGTGCCAGCAGCCGGGCCCTATCCTACAATGAGCAGTTCTTC
CDR3: CASSRALSYNEQFF
D: -
V: TRBV28
size: -
J: TRBJ2-1

DNA: TGTGCCAGCAGCTTAGAGGGAGGAGCTACGCAGTATTTT
CDR3: CASSLEGGATQYF
D: -
V: TRBV7-9
size: -
J: TRBJ2-3

DNA: TGTGCCAGCAGCTCTCAACCATATAGCAATCAGCCCCAGCATTTT
CDR3: CASSSQPYSNQPQHF
D: -
V: TRBV7-8
size: -
J: TRBJ1-5

DNA: TGTGCCAGCTCACCACCGCGCTCGAGGGTGAAGGGAGGGAACACTGAAGCTTTCTTT
CDR3: CASSPPRSRVKGGNTEAFF
D: -
V: TRBV18
size: -
J: TRBJ1-1

DNA: TGTGCCAGCAGCAAGGAGACAGGGATATATGGCTACACCTTC
CDR3: CASSKETGIYGYTF
D: TRBD1
V: TRBV5-8
size: -
J: TRBJ1-2

DNA: TGTGCCAGCAGCTTGGGTCAACAGAGAACTGAAGCTTTCTTT
CDR3: CASSLGQQRTEAFF
D: -
V: TRBV5-4
size: -
J: TRBJ1-1

DNA: TGTGCCAGCAGCTTAGTAGTACAGGGAGCCTACGAGCAGTACTTC
CDR3: CASSLVVQGAYEQYF
D: -
V: TRBV7-8
size: -
J: TRBJ2-7

DNA: TGTGCCAGCCGGGACAGGGGGCTCTACGAGCAGTACTTC
CDR3: CASRDRGLYEQYF
D: TRBD1
V: TRBV28
size: once
J: TRBJ2-7

DNA: TGTGCCAGCAGCTCCCCACTTTCACCGGGCAGGTGGGAGACCCAGTACTTC
CDR3: CASSSPLSPGRWETQYF
D: -
V: TRBV11-2
size: -
J: TRBJ2-5

DNA: TGCGCCAGCACAAACAACAGGGTAGGAGAGACCCAGTACTTC
CDR3: CASTNNRVGETQYF
D: -
V: TRBV5-1
size: -
J: TRBJ2-5

DNA: TGTGCCAGCAGGGACTCTAGCGGAGGAGACCAAGAGACCCAGTACTTC
CDR3: CASRDSSGGDQETQYF
D: TRBD2
V: TRBV6-6
size: -
J: TRBJ2-5

DNA: TGTGCCAGCAGCCAACCAGGGACTAGCGAAAAAGGGTACAATGAGCAGTTCTTC
CDR3: CASSQPGTSEKGYNEQFF
D: TRBD2
V: TRBV4-2
size: few
J: TRBJ2-1

DNA: TGTGCCAGCAGTGAAAGACTGAATTCGGTAGGACGTGTCTTC
CDR3: CASSERLNSVGRVF
D: -
V: TRBV6-1
size: -
J: TRBJ2-1

DNA: TGTGCCAGCAGCCTAGACCCTGCGGGAGGGCGAAATGAGCAGTTCTTC
CDR3: CASSLDPAGGRNEQFF
D: TRBD2
V: TRBV9
size: -
J: TRBJ2-1

DNA: TGTGCCAGCAGCTTAGGTGGCGGAGGTGAGCAGTTCTTC
CDR3: CASSLGGGGEQFF
D: -
V: TRBV11-2
size: -
J: TRBJ2-1

DNA: TGTGCCAGTAGTAGGACAGATACTAACTATGGCTACACCTTC
CDR3: CASSRTDTNYGYTF
D: -
V: TRBV19
size: -
J: TRBJ1-2

DNA: TGTGCCAGCTCACCGTGGGACACTAACACTGAAGCTTTCTTT
CDR3: CASSPWDTNTEAFF
D: -
V: TRBV18
size: -
J: TRBJ1-1